This T cell receptor (beta chain) emerged from a study of T cell changes during pregnancy in multiple sclerosis. Clones were read by immunoSEQ multiplex PCR, and TCRdb kept only the in-frame ones, dropping some. In the table there are around 30,000 clones, roughly 87% of which are singletons. This CDR3 is 15 amino acids long. CDR1 and CDR2 from the germline V gene are SGDLS and YYNGEE. V trimming: 3 bases; J trimming: 5 bases; junction bases outside the gene matches: 5. This specimen was CD8+ T cells from peripheral blood mononuclear cells, taken before pregnancy. This receptor was obtained from a female donor with multiple sclerosis, enrolled in a pregnancy study. The rearrangement links TRBV9 to TRBJ1-6, with 7 bases matching TRBD1. This CDR3 reads CASSADDRDNSPLHF. For the CDR3, the DNA is TGTGCCAGCAGCGCAGACGACAGGGATAATTCACCCCTCCACTTT.